Listed here is a single T cell receptor beta chain. Its antigen is still unknown. Naivety among CD8 cells was defined by CD45RO negativity and positive CCR7 selection, thereby excluding terminally differentiated effector memory CD45RA+ cells. The assay was immunoSEQ multiplex PCR, and TCRdb's table has in-frame clones only and misses some. The table shows 660,000 or so clones, with about 96% occurring only once. The sample belongs to a study of shared clonotypes between healthy human individuals. Study results and limitations: Generation of non-shared clonotypes was less probable than generation of clonotypes shared by all four donors. Naive CD4 clonotypes overlapped across several donors at about 5%. Generally, naive subsets came out with larger estimated richness than memory subsets.

CDR1 MNHEY and CDR2 SVGAGI come from the germline V gene. Trimming took off 6 bases at V and 0 bases at J, with 12 bases between the two ends. This CDR3 has 15 residues. The material sequenced was naive CD8+ T cells sorted from blood. The chain carries TRBV6-5 and TRBJ2-1; tentative D call: TRBD2 (5 bases). The receptor's source is a woman aged 30 to 39 in good health. The CDR3 spells CASRLSGSSYNEQFF. CDR3 DNA: TGTGCCAGCAGATTGTCGGGGAGCTCCTACAATGAGCAGTTCTTC.